This T cell receptor beta chain was identified during a study of neurological immune-mediated disorders. The CDR3 runs to 14 residues. V shed 3 bases and J shed 1 base, with 6 bases lying between them. Time point noted: longitudinal time-point 1 (baseline). One entry per CDR3 protein results from TCRdb running MiXCR on the 5' RACE reads. The sample holds tens of thousands of distinct CDR3 sequences, around 2.9% seen once. Overall study findings and caveats: None of the CDR3 amino acid sequences of expanded clones were shared across subjects, and this suggested private repertoires in all groups.

The table lists this clonotype with many counts. The antigen is not known. The material sequenced was PBMCs. This rearrangement joins TRBV12-3 or TRBV12-4 to TRBJ2-2; D remains unclear. The clonotype was recovered from a woman aged 55-70 years with multiple sclerosis. CDR3 sequence (DNA): TGTGCCAGCAGTTTGACAAGGAACACCGGGGAGCTGTTTTTT. It translates to CASSLTRNTGELFF.